A selection of T cell receptor beta chains follows, all from one sample in a study of blood T cell repertoires in COVID-19. Produced via immunoSEQ multiplex PCR; TCRdb's table is partial and in-frame only. The table shows about 190,000 clones, with less than 90% occurring only once. The source material was peripheral blood. These TCRs come from a woman in her 40s with acute or convalescent COVID-19. Both conserved end residues are part of each CDR3. The D gene is left open where the match is weak. Clone size is given for some rows only: seen once, a few or many times, or a class if the clone is expanded.

J gene | clone size | V gene | D gene | CDR3 DNA | CDR3 protein
TRBJ1-2 | - | TRBV6-5 | TRBD1 | TGTGCCAGCAGTTACTCGCTCGACAGGGTGGGTGGCTACACCTTC | CASSYSLDRVGGYTF
TRBJ1-3 | - | TRBV2 | - | TGTGCCAGCAGACCGAGGTCCTCTGGAAACACCATATATTTT | CASRPRSSGNTIYF
TRBJ2-7 | few | TRBV5-1 | TRBD2 | TGCGCCAGCGATTCGGGCGGGAGAACCGGGGCCTACGAGCAGTACTTC | CASDSGGRTGAYEQYF
TRBJ1-3 | few | TRBV3-1/TRBV3-2 | TRBD1 | TGTGCCAGCAGCCAAAGGGGGCTTTGGGGAATTCGCTCTGGAAACACCATATATTTT | CASSQRGLWGIRSGNTIYF
TRBJ1-4 | - | TRBV10-3 | TRBD1 | TGTGCCATCCGCTCAGGGGGTAATAATGAAAAACTGTTTTTT | CAIRSGGNNEKLFF
TRBJ1-3 | - | TRBV2 | TRBD1 | TGTGCCAGCAGCGACAGGGGTGGGATTCTCTCTGGAAACACCATATATTTT | CASSDRGGILSGNTIYF
TRBJ2-2 | - | TRBV6-5 | - | TGTGCCAGCAGTTACGTTTCAGGCACCGGGGAGCTGTTTTTT | CASSYVSGTGELFF
TRBJ2-1 | few | TRBV24-1 | TRBD2 | TGTGCCACCAGTGATCATAGCGGGACACGATACGCTGAGCAGTTCTTC | CATSDHSGTRYAEQFF
TRBJ2-7 | - | TRBV6-1 | - | TGTGCCAGCAGTGAAGTTCAAGGGGACGAGCAGTACTTC | CASSEVQGDEQYF
TRBJ2-5 | once | TRBV24-1 | TRBD2 | TGTGCCACCAGTGATTCCCGGACTAGCGGGATCCGTGAGACCCAGTACTTC | CATSDSRTSGIRETQYF
TRBJ2-1 | - | TRBV6-5 | - | TGTGCCAGCAATACGGTGCGGGCGTACAATGAGCAGTTCTTC | CASNTVRAYNEQFF
TRBJ2-4 | - | TRBV7-8 | - | TGTGCCAGCAGCTTACTCGAAAACATTCAGTACTTC | CASSLLENIQYF
TRBJ1-2 | - | TRBV28 | TRBD1 | TGTGCCAGCAGACGGAAGGACAGGGCCCATGGCTACACCTTC | CASRRKDRAHGYTF
TRBJ1-1 | - | TRBV9 | - | TGTGCCAGCAGCGCGGATGCAGGGATCTCGAACACTGAAGCTTTCTTT | CASSADAGISNTEAFF
TRBJ1-2 | - | TRBV11-2 | - | TGTGCCAGCAGCATCCGGGGGGGGGCCCCCTATGGCTACACCTTC | CASSIRGGAPYGYTF
TRBJ2-1 | - | TRBV2 | TRBD2 | TGTGCCAGCACTGGGACTAGCGGGACGTACAATGAGCAGTTCTTC | CASTGTSGTYNEQFF
TRBJ2-1 | - | TRBV4-1 | - | TGCGCCAGCAGCCAAGGGGCCAGGAATGAGCAGTTCTTC | CASSQGARNEQFF
TRBJ2-3 | - | TRBV27 | - | TGTGCCAGCAGTTTCCGACAGACAGATACGCAGTATTTT | CASSFRQTDTQYF